The T cell receptor (beta chain) under discussion was sequenced for a study of cytomegalovirus exposure and HLA in healthy donors. Turning to the study itself: Genotyping of some 390 donors showed that roughly 80% belonged to the Caucasian-associated ancestry cluster.

Overall study results and limits: The study flagged some 170 TCR beta chains as cytomegalovirus-associated.

Donors in the study were healthy people who gave bone marrow. As to this clone: As yet, its antigen is unknown.

This CDR3 has 17 residues. J was trimmed by 0 bases and V by 2 bases; bases with no gene match: 9. CDR1 SNHLY and CDR2 FYNNEI come from the germline V gene. 13 Jbeta primers and 60 Vbeta primers were used for the PCR. The method was immunoSEQ multiplex PCR; TCRdb's version includes in-frame clones alone and lacks a portion of them. The data show roughly 130,000 clones, around 80% seen once. This clonotype originated in a woman in her forties in good health and CMV-seronegative. The rearrangement joins TRBV2 to TRBJ1-2; 7 bases line up with TRBD1. Sequencing was done on a sample of PBMCs. The CDR3 here is CASSELGQATANYGYTF. The CDR3 region has the DNA TGTGCCAGCAGTGAACTCGGACAGGCCACAGCTAACTATGGCTACACCTTC.